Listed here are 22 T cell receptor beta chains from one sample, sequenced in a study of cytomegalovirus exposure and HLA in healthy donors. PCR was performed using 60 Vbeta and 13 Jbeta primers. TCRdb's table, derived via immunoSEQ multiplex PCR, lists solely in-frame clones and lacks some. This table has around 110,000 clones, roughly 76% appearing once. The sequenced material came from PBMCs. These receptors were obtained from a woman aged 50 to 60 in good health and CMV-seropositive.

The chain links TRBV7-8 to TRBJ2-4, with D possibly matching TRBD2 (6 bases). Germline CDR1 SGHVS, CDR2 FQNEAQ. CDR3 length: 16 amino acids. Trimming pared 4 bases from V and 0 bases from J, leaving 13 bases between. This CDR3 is CASSSGLGQAKNIQYF. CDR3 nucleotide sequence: TGTGCCAGCAGCTCGGGACTGGGTCAAGCCAAAAACATTCAGTACTTC. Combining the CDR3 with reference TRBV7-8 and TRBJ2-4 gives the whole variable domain GAGVSQSPRYKVAKRGQDVALRCDPISGHVSLFWYQQALGQGPEFLTYFQNEAQLDKSGLPSDRFFAERPEGSVSTLKIQRTQQEDSAVYLCASSSGLGQAKNIQYFGAGTRLSVL.

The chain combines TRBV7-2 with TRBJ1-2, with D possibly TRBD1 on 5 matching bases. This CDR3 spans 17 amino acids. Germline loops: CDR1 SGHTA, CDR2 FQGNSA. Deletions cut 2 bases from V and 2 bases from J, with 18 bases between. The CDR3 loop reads CASSLTLLAQDNYGYTF. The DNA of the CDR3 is TGTGCCAGCAGCTTAACGCTCCTCGCACAGGACAACTATGGCTACACCTTC.

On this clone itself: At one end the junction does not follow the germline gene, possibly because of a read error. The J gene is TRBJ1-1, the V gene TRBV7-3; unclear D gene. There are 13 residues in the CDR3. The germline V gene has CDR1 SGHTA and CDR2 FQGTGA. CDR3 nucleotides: TGTTCCAGCAGTTCGTCTACCTACACTGAAGCTTTCTTT. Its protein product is CSSSSSTYTEAFF.

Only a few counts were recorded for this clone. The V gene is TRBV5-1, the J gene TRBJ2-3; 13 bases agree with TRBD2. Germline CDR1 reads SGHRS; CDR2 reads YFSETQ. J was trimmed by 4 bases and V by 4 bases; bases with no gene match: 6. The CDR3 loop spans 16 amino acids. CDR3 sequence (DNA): TGCGCCAGCAGCATCCGGACTAGCGGGGGCTCAGATACGCAGTATTTT. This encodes CASSIRTSGGSDTQYF.

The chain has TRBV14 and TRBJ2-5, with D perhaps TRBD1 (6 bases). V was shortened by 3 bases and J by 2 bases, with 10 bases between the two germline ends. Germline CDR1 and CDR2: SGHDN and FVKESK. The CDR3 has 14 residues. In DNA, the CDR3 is TGTGCCAGCAGCCACCGGACAGTTCAAGAGACCCAGTACTTC. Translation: CASSHRTVQETQYF. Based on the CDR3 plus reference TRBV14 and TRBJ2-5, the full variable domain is EAGVTQFPSHSVIEKGQTVTLRCDPISGHDNLYWYRRVMGKEIKFLLHFVKESKQDESGMPNNRFLAERTGGTYSTLKVQPAELEDSGVYFCASSHRTVQETQYFGPGTRLLVL.

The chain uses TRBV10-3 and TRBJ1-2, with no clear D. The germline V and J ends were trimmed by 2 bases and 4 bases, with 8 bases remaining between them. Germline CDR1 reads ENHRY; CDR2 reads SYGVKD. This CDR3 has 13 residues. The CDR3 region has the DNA TGTGCCATCAGTGAGGAGGGTGGCTATGGCTACACCTTC. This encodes CAISEEGGYGYTF.

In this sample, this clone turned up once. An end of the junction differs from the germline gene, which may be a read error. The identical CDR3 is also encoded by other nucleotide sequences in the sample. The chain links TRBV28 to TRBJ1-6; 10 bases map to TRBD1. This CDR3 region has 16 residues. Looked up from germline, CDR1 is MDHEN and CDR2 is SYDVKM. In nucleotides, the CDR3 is TGTGCCAGCAGTCCAGAGACAGGGGGCTATAATTCCCCCCTCCACTTT. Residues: CASSPETGGYNSPLHF.

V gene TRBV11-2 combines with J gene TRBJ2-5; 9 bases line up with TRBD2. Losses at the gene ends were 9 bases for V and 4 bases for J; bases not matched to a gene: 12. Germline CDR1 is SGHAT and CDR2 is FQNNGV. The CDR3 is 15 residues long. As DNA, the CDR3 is TGTGCCAGTACCGGGGGGCGGGGGGGCCGAGAGACCCAGTACTTC. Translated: CASTGGRGGRETQYF.

CDR3 DNA: TGTGCCAGCAGAGATGTACAGGCTATCTCCTACGAGCAGTACTTC. Amino acid sequence: CASRDVQAISYEQYF. This chain connects TRBV27 to TRBJ2-7; D is possibly TRBD1 (5 bases). The germline gives CDR1 MNHEY, CDR2 SMNVEV (reference sequence). Deletions cut 6 bases from V and 0 bases from J, with 15 bases between. The CDR3 sequence is 15 residues long.

CDR3 sequence: CASSARQLLYGYTF. CDR3 bases: TGTGCCAGCAGCGCCCGACAGCTCCTCTATGGCTACACCTTC. V usage is TRBV5-4 and J usage is TRBJ1-2; D possibly corresponds to TRBD1 (5 bases). Germline CDR1 SGHNT, CDR2 YYREEE (reference sequence). The CDR3 sequence is 14 residues long. With 4 bases removed from V and 4 bases from J, the gap between germline ends came to 14 bases.

The CDR3 region is CASKTPILKGEGTEAFF. CDR3 nucleotides: TGTGCCAGCAAGACCCCTATCCTCAAGGGGGAAGGGACTGAAGCTTTCTTT. The chain recombines TRBV28 with TRBJ1-1, with D possibly being TRBD1 (6 bases). This CDR3 comprises 17 residues. The V and J ends lost 7 bases and 5 bases respectively, with 26 bases between them. Looked up from germline, CDR1 is MDHEN and CDR2 is SYDVKM.

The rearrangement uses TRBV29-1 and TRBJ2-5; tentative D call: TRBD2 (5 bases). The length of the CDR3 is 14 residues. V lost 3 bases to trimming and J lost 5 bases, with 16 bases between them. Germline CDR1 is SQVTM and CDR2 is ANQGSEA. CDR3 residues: CSVDPSYGGETQYF. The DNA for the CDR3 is TGCAGCGTTGATCCTTCGTACGGCGGGGAGACCCAGTACTTC.

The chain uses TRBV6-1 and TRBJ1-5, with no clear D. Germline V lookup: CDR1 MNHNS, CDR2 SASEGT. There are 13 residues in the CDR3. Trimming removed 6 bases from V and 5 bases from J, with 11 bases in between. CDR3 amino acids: CASREGRYQPQHF. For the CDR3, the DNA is TGTGCCAGCAGAGAGGGCAGGTATCAGCCCCAGCATTTT.

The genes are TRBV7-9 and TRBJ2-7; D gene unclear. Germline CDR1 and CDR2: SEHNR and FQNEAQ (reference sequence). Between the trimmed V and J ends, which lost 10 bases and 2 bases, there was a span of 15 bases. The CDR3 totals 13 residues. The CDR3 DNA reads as TGTGCCACCTCACACAGAATCGCCTACGAGCAGTACTTC. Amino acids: CATSHRIAYEQYF.

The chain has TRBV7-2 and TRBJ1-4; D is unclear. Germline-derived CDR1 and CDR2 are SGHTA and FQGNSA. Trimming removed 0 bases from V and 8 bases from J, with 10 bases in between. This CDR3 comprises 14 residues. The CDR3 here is CASSLARSTEKLFF. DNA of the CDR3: TGTGCCAGCAGCTTAGCGAGGTCGACCGAAAAACTGTTTTTT.

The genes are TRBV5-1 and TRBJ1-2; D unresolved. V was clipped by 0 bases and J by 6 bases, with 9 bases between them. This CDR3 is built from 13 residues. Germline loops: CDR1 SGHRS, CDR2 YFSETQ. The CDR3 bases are TGCGCCAGCAGCTTGGGAGTGGTCGATGGCTACACCTTC. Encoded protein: CASSLGVVDGYTF.

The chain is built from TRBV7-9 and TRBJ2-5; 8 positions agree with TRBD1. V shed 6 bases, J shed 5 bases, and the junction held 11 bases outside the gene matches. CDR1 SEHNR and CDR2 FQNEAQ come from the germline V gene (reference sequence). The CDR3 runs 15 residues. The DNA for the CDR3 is TGTGCCAGCAGTACTTCAGGGGGCCGGGGGGAGACCCAGTACTTC. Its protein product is CASSTSGGRGETQYF. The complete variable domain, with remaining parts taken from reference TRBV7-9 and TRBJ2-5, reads DTGVSQNPRHKITKRGQNVTFRCDPISEHNRLYWYRQTLGQGPEFLTYFQNEAQLEKSRLLSDRFSAERPKGSFSTLEIQRTEQGDSAMYLCASSTSGGRGETQYFGPGTRLLVL.

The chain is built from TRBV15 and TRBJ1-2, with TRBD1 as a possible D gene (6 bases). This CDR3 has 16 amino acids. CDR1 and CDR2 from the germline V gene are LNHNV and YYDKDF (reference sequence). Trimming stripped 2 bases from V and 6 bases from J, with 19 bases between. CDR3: CATSRTAFGGQDGYTF. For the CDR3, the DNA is TGTGCCACCAGCAGAACCGCATTCGGGGGGCAAGATGGCTACACCTTC.

CDR3 in amino acids: CASSGGTDGYGYTF. Written as DNA, the CDR3 is TGTGCCAGCAGTGGGGGGACAGATGGATATGGCTACACCTTC. The chain employs TRBV6-4 and TRBJ1-2; 7 positions match TRBD1. After removal of 4 bases from V and 5 bases from J, the junction contained 7 bases not matched to a gene. The germline gives CDR1 MRHNA, CDR2 SNTAGT. This CDR3 region has 14 residues.

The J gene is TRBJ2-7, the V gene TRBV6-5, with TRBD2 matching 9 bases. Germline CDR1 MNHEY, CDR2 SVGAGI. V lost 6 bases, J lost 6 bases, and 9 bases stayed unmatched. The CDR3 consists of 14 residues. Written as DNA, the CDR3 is TGTGCCAGCAGAGCGCGGGGGGGCCGGGTCGAGCAGTACTTC. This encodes CASRARGGRVEQYF.

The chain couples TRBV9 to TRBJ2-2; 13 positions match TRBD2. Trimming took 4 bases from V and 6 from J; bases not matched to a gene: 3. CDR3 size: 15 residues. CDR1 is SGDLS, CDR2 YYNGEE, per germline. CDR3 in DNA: TGTGCCAGCAGCACTGGGACTAGCGGGGCCGGGGAGCTGTTTTTT. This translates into CASSTGTSGAGELFF.

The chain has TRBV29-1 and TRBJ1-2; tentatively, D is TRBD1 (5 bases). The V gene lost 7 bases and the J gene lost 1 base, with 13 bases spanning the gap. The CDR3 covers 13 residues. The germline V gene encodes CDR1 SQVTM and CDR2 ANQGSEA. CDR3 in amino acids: CSAMKGLNYGYTF. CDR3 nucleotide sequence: TGCAGCGCGATGAAGGGGCTTAACTATGGCTACACCTTC. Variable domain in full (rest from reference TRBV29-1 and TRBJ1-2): SAVISQKPSRDICQRGTSLTIQCQVDSQVTMMFWYRQQPGQSLTLIATANQGSEATYESGFVIDKFPISRPNLTFSTLTVSNMSPEDSSIYLCSAMKGLNYGYTFGSGTRLTVV.